This T cell receptor (beta chain) stems from a study of blood T cell repertoires in COVID-19. About the study: COVID-19 samples collected from the United States, Italy and Spain covered acute and convalescent phases. Sources were T cells, B-cell-depleted T cells, or PBMCs; the material itself was cDNA or gDNA.

The CDR3 covers 13 residues. The V gene's germline CDR1 is MNHEY and CDR2 SVGAGI. V dropped 6 bases and J dropped 8 bases, with 16 bases sitting between them. In the authors' workflow: Amplification with reference gene primers provided the estimates of nucleated cell counts. TCRdb's table, derived via immunoSEQ multiplex PCR, lists solely in-frame clones and lacks some. V, J and clone size reflect that table, while D and trimming were determined from the DNA. The sample holds about 270,000 clones, 86% seen once. The clonotype originates from a man between 40 and 49 years old who had recovered from COVID-19. The chain links TRBV6-5 to TRBJ1-2; no reliable D call. The sample comprised peripheral blood. CDR3 amino acids: CASRRTRTGGYTF. CDR3 coding DNA: TGTGCCAGCAGACGGACTAGGACGGGAGGCTACACCTTC.